Shown below are 5 T cell receptor beta chains from a single sample sequenced in a study of lung T cells in sarcoidosis with Löfgren's syndrome. Each CDR3 protein is one row after TCRdb ran MiXCR on the reads. The sample lists 58,000 or so distinct CDR3 sequences, 21% seen once, with about 2.3% in the top ten. The sequenced sample was CD4+ T cells from PBMCs. The origin of the receptors is a human donor with sarcoidosis (Löfgren's syndrome or another form), or a control subject (not recorded which).

This clonotype was seen once. This clone may be a read error of a much larger clone one base away. This chain connects TRBV7-9 to TRBJ2-1; D gene ambiguous. CDR1 and CDR2 from the germline V gene are SEHNR and FQNEAQ (reference sequence). CDR3 length: 13 residues. Deletions cut 1 base from V and 11 bases from J, with 12 bases between. This CDR3 is CASSLVSIDKQFF. The CDR3 DNA is TGTGCCAGCAGCTTAGTTTCTATAGATAAGCAGTTCTTC.

This chain uses TRBV19 with TRBJ2-3; D is perhaps TRBD2 (6 bases). The CDR3 totals 15 residues. V was clipped by 3 bases and J by 4 bases, with 14 bases between them. The V gene's germline CDR1 is LNHDA and CDR2 SQIVND (reference sequence). The CDR3 loop is CASSMWEAGPDTQYF. CDR3 nucleotides: TGTGCCAGTAGTATGTGGGAGGCGGGGCCAGATACGCAGTATTTT.

For this clonotype: A read error may account for a junction end that differs from germline. The chain joins TRBV20-1 to TRBJ1-2; D is uncertain. Per the germline V gene, CDR1 is DFQATT and CDR2 is SNEGSKA (reference sequence). The CDR3 is 14 amino acids. The CDR3 DNA is TGCAGTGCTGGAGATCGCGTTGGCGGAGGGGGCTACACCTTC. Translated, it gives CSAGDRVGGGGYTF.

The CDR3 DNA is TGTGCCAGCAGTCACAGGGAAGCGAAAAACATTCAGTACTTC. Protein product: CASSHREAKNIQYF. The rearrangement uses TRBV12-3 or TRBV12-4 and TRBJ2-4; D is possibly TRBD1 (6 bases). The CDR3 extends over 14 amino acids. V was pared by 5 bases and J by 4 bases, with 12 bases between.

At least ten counts were recorded for this clonotype. The V and J genes are TRBV18 and TRBJ2-7; TRBD2 matches 10 bases. The CDR3 loop spans 14 amino acids. Trimming took 6 bases from V and 3 from J; bases not matched to a gene: 5. Per the germline V gene, CDR1 is KGHSH and CDR2 is LQKENI. The CDR3 DNA reads TGTGCCAGCTCGCCAACTAGCGGGGACTACGAGCAGTACTTC. This gives the protein CASSPTSGDYEQYF.